This TCR beta chain stems from a study of T cells in localized non-small cell lung cancer. Broader study findings: Only one tumor region went through sequencing, so heterogeneity may still be there. Higher blood T cell density tracked longer overall survival. Within adjacent lung there appeared a median around 57 of the top 100 tumor clones. Compared with tumor, uninvolved adjacent lung displayed greater T cell clonality, ranking highest overall.

The sample holds one count of this clone. Its antigen is not identified. The method was immunoSEQ multiplex PCR; TCRdb's version includes in-frame clones alone and lacks a portion of them. Here the sample spans 25,000 to 35,000 clones, over 80% being singletons. The germline V and J ends were trimmed by 6 bases and 0 bases, with 13 bases remaining between them. Germline V CDR1 and CDR2: ENHRY, SYGVKD. There are 15 residues in the CDR3. The gene calls are TRBV10-3 and TRBJ2-3; a weak D match, TRBD1 (5 bases). The material sequenced was peripheral blood, taken before any cancer treatment. The receptor was derived from a male donor aged 60 or over with stage I lung adenocarcinoma. CDR3 in DNA: TGTGCCATCAGAAGCCCGACAGCTAGCACAGATACGCAGTATTTT. It codes for CAIRSPTASTDTQYF.